The text below deals with one T cell receptor beta chain. This clonotype occurred many times. Its binding antigen is unknown. No per-base quality is available; no much larger clone lies one base away. Reading from cysteine to phenylalanine, the CDR3 counts 19 amino acids. CDR3 DNA only is kept here, 57 bases in frame from base 1. Trimming takes 7 bases from V and 1 base from J, and the germline ends sit 25 bases apart. Taken from the germline V gene (reference sequence), the CDR1 and CDR2 loops are MNHEY and SMNVEV. To prepare the library, RT-PCR was applied. The instrument was an Illumina HiSeq 2500. TCRdb reran the public reads through fastp at Q25 and MiXCR, keeping productive beta chains. Rows merge per CDR3 protein into single entries with the most common DNA and genes. The table for this sample lists 550,000 to 600,000 distinct CDR3 sequences; 10% to 15% of them were counted only once. The ten largest clones capture approximately 10% of the sample.

The source of the sample is a study of response to subunit inactivated influenza vaccine listed by TCRdb under 2018. Background for the entire study: Deep quantitative profiling of the T cell receptor repertoire was used in the study to follow responses to a trivalent subunit inactivated influenza vaccine. The full study reports these points: The authors proposed that each seasonal influenza vaccination may bring in only a limited number of new T cells.

The rearranged chain carries TRBV27 and TRBJ2-2; there is no confident call for the D gene. The source was PBMCs from blood, collected on the day of vaccination. The clonotype was recovered from a man aged 50 to 59 who received an inactivated influenza vaccine. Donor details come from another sample of the same person, matched by shared clones. For the CDR3, the sequence is CASTLPPPQFPRNTGELFF. The nucleotides read TGTGCCAGCACCCTCCCACCTCCGCAGTTCCCGCGGAACACCGGGGAGCTGTTTTTT.